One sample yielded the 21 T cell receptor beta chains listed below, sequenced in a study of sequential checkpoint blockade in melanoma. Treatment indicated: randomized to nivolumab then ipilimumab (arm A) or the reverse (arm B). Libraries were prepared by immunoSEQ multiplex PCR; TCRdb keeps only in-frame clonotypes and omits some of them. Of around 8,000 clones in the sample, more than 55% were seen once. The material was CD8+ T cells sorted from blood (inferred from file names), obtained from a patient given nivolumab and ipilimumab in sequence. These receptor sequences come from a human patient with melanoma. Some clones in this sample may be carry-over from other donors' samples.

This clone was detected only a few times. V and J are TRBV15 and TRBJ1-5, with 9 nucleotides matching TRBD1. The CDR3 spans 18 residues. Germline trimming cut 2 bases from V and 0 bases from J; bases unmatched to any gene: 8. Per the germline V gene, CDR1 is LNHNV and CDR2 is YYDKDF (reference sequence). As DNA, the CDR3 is TGTGCCACCAGCAGAACCGGGACAGGGAGGTATAGCAATCAGCCCCAGCATTTT. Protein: CATSRTGTGRYSNQPQHF.

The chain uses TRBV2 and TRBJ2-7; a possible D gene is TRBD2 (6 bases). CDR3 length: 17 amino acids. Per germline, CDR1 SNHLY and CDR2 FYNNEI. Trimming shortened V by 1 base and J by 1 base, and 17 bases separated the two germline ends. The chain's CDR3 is CASSEDRNGGASYEQYF. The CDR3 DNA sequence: TGTGCCAGCAGTGAAGATCGTAACGGGGGAGCGTCCTACGAGCAGTACTTC.

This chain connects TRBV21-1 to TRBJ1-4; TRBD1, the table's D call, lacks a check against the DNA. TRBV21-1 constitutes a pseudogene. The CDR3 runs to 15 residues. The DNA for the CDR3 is TGTGCCAGCAGCTTAAACAGCCTGATGGATGAAAAACTGTTTTTT. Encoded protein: CASSLNSLMDEKLFF.

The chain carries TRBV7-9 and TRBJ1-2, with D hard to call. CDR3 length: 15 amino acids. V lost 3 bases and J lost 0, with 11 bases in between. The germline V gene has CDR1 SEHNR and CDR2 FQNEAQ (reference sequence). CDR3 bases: TGTGCCAGCAGCTTTGGGCAGGCCACTAACTATGGCTACACCTTC. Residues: CASSFGQATNYGYTF.

This CDR3 reads CASSSPGAWAGPRPDTQYF. The CDR3 DNA follows: TGTGCCAGCAGCTCCCCCGGGGCGTGGGCGGGACCACGGCCGGATACGCAGTATTTT. This rearrangement joins TRBV12-1 to TRBJ2-3; the tabulated D call, TRBD2, remains unverified against the DNA. TRBV12-1 is a recognized pseudogene. This CDR3 has 19 residues.

The CDR3 loop reads CASSFLWTDNSPLHF. The CDR3 DNA sequence: TGTGCCAGCAGCTTCCTCTGGACAGATAATTCACCCCTCCACTTT. V usage is TRBV7-9 and J usage is TRBJ1-6, with a tentative D call TRBD1 (6 bases). In germline, CDR1 is SEHNR, CDR2 FQNEAQ (reference sequence). V shed 3 bases and J shed 5 bases, with 11 bases lying between them. CDR3 size: 15 residues.

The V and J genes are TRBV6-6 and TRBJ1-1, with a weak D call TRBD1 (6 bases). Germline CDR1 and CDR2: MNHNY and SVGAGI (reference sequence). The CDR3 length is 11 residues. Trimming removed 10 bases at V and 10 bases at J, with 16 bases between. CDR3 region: CATLDRRRAFF. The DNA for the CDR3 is TGTGCCACCTTAGACAGGAGGAGAGCTTTCTTT.

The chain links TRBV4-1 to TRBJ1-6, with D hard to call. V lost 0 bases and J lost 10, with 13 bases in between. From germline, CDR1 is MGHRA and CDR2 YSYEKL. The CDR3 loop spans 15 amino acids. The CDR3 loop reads CASSQDPLGGSPLHF. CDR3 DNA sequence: TGCGCCAGCAGCCAAGATCCCCTGGGAGGCTCACCCCTCCACTTT.

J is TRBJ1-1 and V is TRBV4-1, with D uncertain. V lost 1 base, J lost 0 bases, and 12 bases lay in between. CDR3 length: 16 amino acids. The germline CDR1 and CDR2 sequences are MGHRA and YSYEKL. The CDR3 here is CASSQGRTGMNTEAFF. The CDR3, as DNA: TGCGCCAGCAGCCAAGGAAGGACGGGGATGAACACTGAAGCTTTCTTT.

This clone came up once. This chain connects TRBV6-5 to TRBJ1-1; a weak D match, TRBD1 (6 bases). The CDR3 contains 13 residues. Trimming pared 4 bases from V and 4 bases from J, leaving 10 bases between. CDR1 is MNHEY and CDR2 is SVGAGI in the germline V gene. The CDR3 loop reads CASSFQGTTEAFF. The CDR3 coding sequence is TGTGCCAGCAGTTTTCAGGGGACCACTGAAGCTTTCTTT.

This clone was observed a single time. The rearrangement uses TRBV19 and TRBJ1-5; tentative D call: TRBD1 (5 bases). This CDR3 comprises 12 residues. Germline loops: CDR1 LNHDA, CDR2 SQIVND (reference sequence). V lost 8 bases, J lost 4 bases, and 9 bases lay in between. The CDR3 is CASSYRNQPQHF. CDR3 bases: TGTGCCAGTTCTTACAGGAATCAGCCCCAGCATTTT.

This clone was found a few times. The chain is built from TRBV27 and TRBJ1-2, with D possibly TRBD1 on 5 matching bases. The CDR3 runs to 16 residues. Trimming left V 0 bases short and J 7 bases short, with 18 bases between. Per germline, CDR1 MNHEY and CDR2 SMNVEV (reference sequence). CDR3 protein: CASSLSRDGSISGYTF. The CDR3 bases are TGTGCCAGCAGTTTATCTCGGGACGGGAGTATCTCTGGCTACACCTTC.

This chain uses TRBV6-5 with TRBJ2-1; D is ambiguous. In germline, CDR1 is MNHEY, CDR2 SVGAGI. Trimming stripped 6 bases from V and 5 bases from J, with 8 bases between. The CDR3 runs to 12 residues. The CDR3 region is CASRAGDNEQFF. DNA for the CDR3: TGTGCCAGCAGGGCCGGAGACAATGAGCAGTTCTTC.

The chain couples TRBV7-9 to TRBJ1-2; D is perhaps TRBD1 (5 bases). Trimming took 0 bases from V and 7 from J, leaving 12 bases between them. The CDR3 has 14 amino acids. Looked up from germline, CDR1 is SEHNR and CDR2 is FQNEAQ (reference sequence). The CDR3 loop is CASSLAGAGPGYTF. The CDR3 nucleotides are TGTGCCAGCAGCTTAGCAGGGGCCGGGCCTGGCTACACCTTC.

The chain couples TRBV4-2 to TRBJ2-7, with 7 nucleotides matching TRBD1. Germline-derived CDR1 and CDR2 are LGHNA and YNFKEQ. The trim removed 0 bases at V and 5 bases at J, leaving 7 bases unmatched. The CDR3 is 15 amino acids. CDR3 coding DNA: TGTGCCAGCAGCCAAGACACAGGGGTTATCGACGAGCAGTACTTC. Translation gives CASSQDTGVIDEQYF.

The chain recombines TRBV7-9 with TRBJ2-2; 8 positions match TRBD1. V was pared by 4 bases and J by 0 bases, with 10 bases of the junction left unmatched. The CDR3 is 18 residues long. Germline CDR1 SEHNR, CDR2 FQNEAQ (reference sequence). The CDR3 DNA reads TGTGCCAGCAGCTGGCGACAGGGGCAGCCTTCGAACACCGGGGAGCTGTTTTTT. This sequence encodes CASSWRQGQPSNTGELFF.

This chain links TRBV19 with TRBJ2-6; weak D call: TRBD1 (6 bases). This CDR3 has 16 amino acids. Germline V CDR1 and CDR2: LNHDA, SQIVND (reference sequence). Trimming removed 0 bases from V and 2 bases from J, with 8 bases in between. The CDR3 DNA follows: TGTGCCAGTAGTATAGATCCAGGGGCTGGGGCCAACGTCCTGACTTTC. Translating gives CASSIDPGAGANVLTF.

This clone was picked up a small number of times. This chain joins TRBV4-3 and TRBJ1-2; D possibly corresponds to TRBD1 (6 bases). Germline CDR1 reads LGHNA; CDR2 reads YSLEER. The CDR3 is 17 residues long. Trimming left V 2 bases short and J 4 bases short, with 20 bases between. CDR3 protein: CASSQNPGTSSPYGYTF. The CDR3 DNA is TGCGCCAGCAGCCAAAACCCCGGGACAAGCAGCCCCTATGGCTACACCTTC.

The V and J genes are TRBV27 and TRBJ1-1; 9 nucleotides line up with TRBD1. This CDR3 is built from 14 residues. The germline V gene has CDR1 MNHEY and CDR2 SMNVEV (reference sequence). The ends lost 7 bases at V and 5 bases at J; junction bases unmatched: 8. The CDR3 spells CASIPRQGETEAFF. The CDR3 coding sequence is TGTGCCAGCATCCCTAGACAGGGGGAGACTGAAGCTTTCTTT.

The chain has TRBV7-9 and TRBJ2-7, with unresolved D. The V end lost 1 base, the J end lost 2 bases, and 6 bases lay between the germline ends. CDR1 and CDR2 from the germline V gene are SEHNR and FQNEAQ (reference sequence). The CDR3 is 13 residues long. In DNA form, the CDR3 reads TGTGCCAGCAGCTTAGAGGAGCCCTACGAGCAGTACTTC. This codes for CASSLEEPYEQYF.

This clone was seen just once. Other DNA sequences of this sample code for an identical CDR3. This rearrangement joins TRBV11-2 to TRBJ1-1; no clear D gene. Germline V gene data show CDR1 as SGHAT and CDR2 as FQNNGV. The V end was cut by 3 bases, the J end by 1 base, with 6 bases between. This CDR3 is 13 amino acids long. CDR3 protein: CASSLGSNTEAFF. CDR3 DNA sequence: TGTGCCAGCAGCTTGGGCTCGAACACTGAAGCTTTCTTT.